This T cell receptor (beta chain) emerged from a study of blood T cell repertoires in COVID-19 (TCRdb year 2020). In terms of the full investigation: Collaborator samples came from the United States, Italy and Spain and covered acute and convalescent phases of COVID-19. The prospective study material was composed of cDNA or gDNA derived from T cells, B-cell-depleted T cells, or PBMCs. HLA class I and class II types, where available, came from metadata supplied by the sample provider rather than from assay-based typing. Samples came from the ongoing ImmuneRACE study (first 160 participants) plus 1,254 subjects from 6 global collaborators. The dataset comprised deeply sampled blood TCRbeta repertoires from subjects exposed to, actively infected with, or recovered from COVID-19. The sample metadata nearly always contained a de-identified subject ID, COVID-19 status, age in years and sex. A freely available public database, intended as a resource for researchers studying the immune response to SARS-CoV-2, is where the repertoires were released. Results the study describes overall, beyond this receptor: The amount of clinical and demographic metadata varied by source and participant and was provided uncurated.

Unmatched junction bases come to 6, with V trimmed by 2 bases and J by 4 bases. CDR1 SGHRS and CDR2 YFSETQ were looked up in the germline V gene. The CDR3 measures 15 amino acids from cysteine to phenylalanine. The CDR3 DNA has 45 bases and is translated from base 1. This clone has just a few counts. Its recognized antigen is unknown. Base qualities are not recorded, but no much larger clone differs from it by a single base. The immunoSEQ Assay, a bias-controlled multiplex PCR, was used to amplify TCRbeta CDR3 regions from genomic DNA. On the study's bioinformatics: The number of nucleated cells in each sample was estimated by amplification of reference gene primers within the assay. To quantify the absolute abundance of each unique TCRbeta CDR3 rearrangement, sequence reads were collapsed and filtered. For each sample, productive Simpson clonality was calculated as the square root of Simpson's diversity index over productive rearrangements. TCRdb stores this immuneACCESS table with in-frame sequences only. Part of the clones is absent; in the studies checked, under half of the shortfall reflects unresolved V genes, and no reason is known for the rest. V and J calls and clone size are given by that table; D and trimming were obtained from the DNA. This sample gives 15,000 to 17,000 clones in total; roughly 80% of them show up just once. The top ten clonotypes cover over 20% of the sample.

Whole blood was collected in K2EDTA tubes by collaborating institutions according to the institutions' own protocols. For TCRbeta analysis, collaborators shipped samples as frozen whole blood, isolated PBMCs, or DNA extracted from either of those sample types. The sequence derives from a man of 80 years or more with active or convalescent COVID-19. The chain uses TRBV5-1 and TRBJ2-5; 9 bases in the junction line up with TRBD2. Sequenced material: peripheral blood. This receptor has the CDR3 CASSFGAGGGETQYF. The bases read TGCGCCAGCAGCTTTGGAGCGGGGGGAGGAGAGACCCAGTACTTC.